Listed below are T cell receptor beta chains from one sample, sequenced in a study of shared T cell receptors in the human thymus. The table came from immunoSEQ multiplex PCR; TCRdb's copy has only in-frame clones and leaves some out. The table has 720,000 or so clones, 80% to 90% seen once. The sample was also linked to a second study, of human thymus T cells.

Material for sequencing was thymocytes. The origin of the receptors is a girl under three years old with a congenital heart defect. The conserved cysteine and the conserved F or W are not part of the CDR3 here. Some rows mark clone size as missing; the rest say once, few, many or name a class of expanded clone.

CDR3: SVVKGQGAYEQY
V: TRBV29-1
J: TRBJ2-7
length: 12
size: -

CDR3: ASSSPGELTKNIQY
V: TRBV27
J: TRBJ2-4
length: 14
size: -

CDR3: ASSLEDRSYEQY
V: TRBV5-1
J: TRBJ2-7
length: 12
size: -

CDR3: ASSLVRGGSNQPQH
V: TRBV28
J: TRBJ1-5
length: 14
size: -

CDR3: ASSYSRQGEYYGYT
V: TRBV6-5
J: TRBJ1-2
length: 14
size: -

CDR3: ASSSKQGAEAF
V: TRBV7-9
J: TRBJ1-1
length: 11
size: -

CDR3: ASSQAIPDSINYGYT
V: TRBV4-3
J: TRBJ1-2
length: 15
size: -

CDR3: AWKRGTLYNEQF
V: TRBV30
J: TRBJ2-1
length: 12
size: -

CDR3: ASSPATGYNEQF
V: TRBV7-2
J: TRBJ2-1
length: 12
size: few

CDR3: ASSSLRGQGVSNQPQH
V: TRBV27
J: TRBJ1-5
length: 16
size: once

CDR3: ASNPTGVKETQY
V: TRBV28
J: TRBJ2-5
length: 12
size: -

CDR3: ASSAGTPQPQH
V: TRBV7-9
J: TRBJ1-5
length: 11
size: -

CDR3: ASSQDRWASGGSEQY
V: TRBV4-3
J: TRBJ2-7
length: 15
size: -

CDR3: AFLGGGELNYGYT
V: TRBV30
J: TRBJ1-2
length: 13
size: -

CDR3: ASSLNSSTSGGASYEQY
V: TRBV7-9
J: TRBJ2-7
length: 17
size: -

CDR3: ASYSSYNSPLH
V: TRBV6-5
J: TRBJ1-6
length: 11
size: -

CDR3: ASSTLAGAYRNRSTDTQY
V: TRBV5-1
J: TRBJ2-3
length: 18
size: -

CDR3: ASSGQGRNYGYT
V: TRBV6-1
J: TRBJ1-2
length: 12
size: -

CDR3: ASSMTSGGRDTQY
V: TRBV19
J: TRBJ2-3
length: 13
size: -

CDR3: ASSFEHTNTEAF
V: TRBV5-4
J: TRBJ1-1
length: 12
size: -

CDR3: AISPGTGGNQPQH
V: TRBV10-3
J: TRBJ1-5
length: 13
size: -

CDR3: ASSYGWVPSPGGYT
V: TRBV7-9
J: TRBJ1-2
length: 14
size: -

CDR3: ASSGVSTEAF
V: TRBV5-5
J: TRBJ1-1
length: 10
size: few

CDR3: ASSTLSSGSSYEQY
V: TRBV19
J: TRBJ2-7
length: 14
size: -

CDR3: ASSGGLNSPLH
V: TRBV9
J: TRBJ1-6
length: 11
size: -

CDR3: ASSLPGHPNTEAF
V: TRBV6-5
J: TRBJ1-1
length: 13
size: -

CDR3: ASGLSDGQGHYGYT
V: TRBV12-5
J: TRBJ1-2
length: 14
size: few

CDR3: ASSFLTGFNTEAF
V: TRBV5-1
J: TRBJ1-1
length: 13
size: -

CDR3: ASSKSRGENTEAF
V: TRBV6-1
J: TRBJ1-1
length: 13
size: -

CDR3: ASSSPTDSYEQY
V: TRBV27
J: TRBJ2-7
length: 12
size: -

CDR3: ASSRLAGTVDCYEQY
V: TRBV7-2
J: TRBJ2-7
length: 15
size: few

CDR3: ASSEYIGGGGTQH
V: TRBV6-1
J: TRBJ1-5
length: 13
size: -

CDR3: ASSLPGYLSYEQY
V: TRBV18
J: TRBJ2-7
length: 13
size: -

CDR3: ASSEALSGAAYGYT
V: TRBV6-1
J: TRBJ1-2
length: 14
size: -

CDR3: ASSLGLAGGQETQY
V: TRBV7-7
J: TRBJ2-5
length: 14
size: -

CDR3: ASKGTGGNEQF
V: TRBV27
J: TRBJ2-1
length: 11
size: -

CDR3: ASSGKLAGFQETQY
V: TRBV28
J: TRBJ2-5
length: 14
size: -

CDR3: ASSPQGGHTLSYEQY
V: TRBV14
J: TRBJ2-7
length: 15
size: -

CDR3: ASSRGYDRGTEAF
V: TRBV5-1
J: TRBJ1-1
length: 13
size: -

CDR3: ASSLHGRQGGDYT
V: TRBV7-6
J: TRBJ1-2
length: 13
size: -